These 14 T cell receptor beta chains were all obtained from the same sample, sequenced in a study of shared clonotypes between healthy human individuals. TCRdb keeps only in-frame clones here, not all; method: immunoSEQ multiplex PCR. This table holds over a million clones, approximately 80% found once. Sequencing was carried out using memory CD4+ T cells from PBMCs. Regarding subset: CD45RA-negative fraction. The receptor source for this set is a man between 18 and 35 years old in good health. Some clones in this sample may be carry-over from other donors' samples.

The rearrangement uses TRBV5-1 and TRBJ1-4; TRBD1 agrees at 7 bases. Germline V gives CDR1 SGHRS, CDR2 YFSETQ. V dropped 2 bases and J dropped 6; count of bases not matched to a gene: 7. This CDR3 has 15 residues. The CDR3 protein is CASSFAGTADEKLFF. In DNA, the CDR3 is TGCGCCAGCAGCTTCGCCGGGACAGCCGATGAAAAACTGTTTTTT.

V and J are TRBV5-4 and TRBJ2-7, with 14 bases aligning to TRBD2. The V segment lost 0 bases and the J segment 9 bases; nucleotides outside the gene matches: 5. The CDR3 covers 15 residues. Germline V gives CDR1 SGHNT, CDR2 YYREEE (reference sequence). CDR3 nucleotides: TGTGCCAGCAGCTTGGCGGGACTAGCGGGAGACGTGCAGTACTTC. It yields the protein CASSLAGLAGDVQYF.

The gene calls are TRBV28 and TRBJ1-1; D is unclear. Germline V lookup: CDR1 MDHEN, CDR2 SYDVKM. V lost 2 bases, J lost 8 bases, and 9 bases lay in between. The CDR3 is 12 residues long. The CDR3 DNA follows: TGTGCCAGCAGTTTAGTCCGGCAGGAAGCTTTCTTT. It is translated as CASSLVRQEAFF.

The CDR3 sequence: CASTFRPASSYEQYF. The CDR3 DNA sequence: TGTGCCAGCACTTTCCGTCCGGCTAGCTCCTACGAGCAGTACTTC. The chain combines TRBV28 with TRBJ2-7, with D hard to call. This CDR3 comprises 15 residues. Trimming cost V 7 bases and J 0 bases, with 16 bases left between them. CDR1 is MDHEN and CDR2 is SYDVKM in the germline V gene.

This clone was detected ten times or more. V and J are TRBV6-1 and TRBJ2-7; TRBD1 might be the D (5 bases). Per the germline V gene, CDR1 is MNHNS and CDR2 is SASEGT. V lost 6 bases and J 5 bases, leaving 20 bases between the germline ends. The CDR3 has 15 amino acids. In DNA, the CDR3 is TGTGCCAGCAGGGCCTTATCAGGGTCGCGCAACGAGCAGTACTTC. Residues: CASRALSGSRNEQYF.

V and J are TRBV19 and TRBJ2-7; 9 positions match TRBD2. There are 15 residues in the CDR3. Germline CDR1 LNHDA, CDR2 SQIVND (reference sequence). Germline trimming cut 3 bases from V and 6 bases from J; bases unmatched to any gene: 9. This CDR3 is CASSISIGLAIEQYF. In DNA form, the CDR3 reads TGTGCCAGTAGTATTTCGATAGGACTAGCGATCGAGCAGTACTTC.

This clone was counted only a few times. V gene TRBV5-1 combines with J gene TRBJ2-3; 13 bases fit TRBD2. CDR1 and CDR2 (germline): SGHRS, YFSETQ. The CDR3 is 14 residues long. J lost 5 bases, V lost 7 bases, and 4 bases had no gene match. The CDR3 nucleotides are TGCGCCAGCGGAAGGACTAGCGGGAGAGATACGCAGTATTTT. It encodes CASGRTSGRDTQYF.

The rearrangement links TRBV16 to TRBJ2-3; 7 bases line up with TRBD2. CDR1 and CDR2 (germline): KGHSY, FQNENV. V trimming: 1 base; J trimming: 4 bases; junction bases outside the gene matches: 5. The CDR3 spans 15 residues. CDR3 coding DNA: TGTGCCAGCAGCCAATACCGGGGGGAGGCAGATACGCAGTATTTT. Amino acid sequence: CASSQYRGEADTQYF.

J is TRBJ1-3 and V is TRBV30, with TRBD1 identical over 7 bases. The CDR3 length is 17 residues. J lost 1 base, V lost 0 bases, and 9 bases had no gene match. The germline gives CDR1 GTSNPN, CDR2 SVGIG (reference sequence). CDR3 in DNA: TGTGCCTGGAGTGTTAAGTTAGGGGGCGGATCTGGAAACACCATATATTTT. Residues: CAWSVKLGGGSGNTIYF.

The chain recombines TRBV18 with TRBJ2-1, with TRBD1 identical over 8 bases. The CDR3 runs to 12 residues. Germline V CDR1 and CDR2: KGHSH, LQKENI. V shed 2 bases, J shed 14 bases, and the junction held 5 bases outside the gene matches. The CDR3 is CASSPSPGQEFF. DNA of the CDR3: TGTGCCAGCTCACCATCGCCGGGACAGGAGTTCTTC.

The J gene is TRBJ1-6, the V gene TRBV30; TRBD1 matches at 7 bases. The CDR3 is 15 residues long. The V gene end was trimmed by 4 bases and the J gene end by 7 bases; junction bases not matched to a gene: 10. Germline loops: CDR1 GTSNPN, CDR2 SVGIG (reference sequence). The DNA for the CDR3 is TGTGCCTGGACAGAACCTGACAGGGAGAATTCACCCCTCCACTTT. It codes for CAWTEPDRENSPLHF. Combining the CDR3 with reference TRBV30 and TRBJ1-6 gives the whole variable domain SQTIHQWPATLVQPVGSPLSLECTVEGTSNPNLYWYRQAAGRGLQLLFYSVGIGQISSEVPQNLSASRPQDRQFILSSKKLLLSDSGFYLCAWTEPDRENSPLHFGNGTRLTVT.

The V call is TRBV19, the J call TRBJ2-3, with a weak D call TRBD2 (6 bases). This CDR3 is 14 amino acids long. Per germline, CDR1 LNHDA and CDR2 SQIVND (reference sequence). With 1 base removed from V and 4 bases from J, the gap between germline ends came to 9 bases. The CDR3 region has the DNA TGTGCCAGTAGTATAGGCGGGACGTCAGATACGCAGTATTTT. Its protein product is CASSIGGTSDTQYF.

This sequence joins TRBV30 and TRBJ1-5; 10 bases line up with TRBD1. Per the germline V gene, CDR1 is GTSNPN and CDR2 is SVGIG (reference sequence). The CDR3 runs 13 residues. The V segment lost 5 bases and the J segment 3 bases; nucleotides outside the gene matches: 1. Written as DNA, the CDR3 is TGTGCCTGGGACAGGGGGCTCAATCAGCCCCAGCATTTT. Its translation is CAWDRGLNQPQHF.

The chain joins TRBV15 to TRBJ2-1; no definite D call. V lost 0 bases, J lost 0 bases, and 6 bases lay in between. Germline assignment: CDR1 LNHNV and CDR2 YYDKDF (reference sequence). The CDR3 loop spans 15 amino acids. DNA of the CDR3: TGTGCCACCAGCAGAGAGGAAAGCTCCTACAATGAGCAGTTCTTC. Amino acids: CATSREESSYNEQFF.